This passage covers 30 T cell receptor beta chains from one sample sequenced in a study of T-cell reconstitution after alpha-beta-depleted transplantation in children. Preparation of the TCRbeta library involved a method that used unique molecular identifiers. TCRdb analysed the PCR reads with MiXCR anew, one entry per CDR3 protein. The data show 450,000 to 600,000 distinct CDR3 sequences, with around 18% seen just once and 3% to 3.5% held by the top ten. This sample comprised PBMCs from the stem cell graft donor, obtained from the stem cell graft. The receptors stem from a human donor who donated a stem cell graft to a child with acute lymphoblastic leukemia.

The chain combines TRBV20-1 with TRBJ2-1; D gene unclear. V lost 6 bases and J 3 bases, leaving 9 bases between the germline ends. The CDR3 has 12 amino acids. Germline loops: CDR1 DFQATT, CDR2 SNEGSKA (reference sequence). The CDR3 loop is CSATSNYNEQFF. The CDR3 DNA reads TGCAGTGCGACCAGTAACTACAATGAGCAGTTCTTC.

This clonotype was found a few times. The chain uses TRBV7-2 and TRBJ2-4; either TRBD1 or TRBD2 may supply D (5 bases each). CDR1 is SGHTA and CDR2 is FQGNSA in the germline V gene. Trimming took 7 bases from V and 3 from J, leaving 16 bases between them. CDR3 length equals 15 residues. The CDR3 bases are TGTGCCAGCAATCAGGGAGTGTGGGGCAAAAACATTCAGTACTTC. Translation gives CASNQGVWGKNIQYF.

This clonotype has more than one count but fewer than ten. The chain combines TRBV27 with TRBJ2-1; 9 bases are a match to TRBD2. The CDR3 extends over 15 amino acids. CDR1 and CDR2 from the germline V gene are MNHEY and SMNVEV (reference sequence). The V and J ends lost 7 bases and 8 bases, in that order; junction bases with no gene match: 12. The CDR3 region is CASTSGLAYIHEQFF. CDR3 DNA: TGTGCCAGCACCTCTGGACTAGCGTATATCCATGAGCAGTTCTTC.

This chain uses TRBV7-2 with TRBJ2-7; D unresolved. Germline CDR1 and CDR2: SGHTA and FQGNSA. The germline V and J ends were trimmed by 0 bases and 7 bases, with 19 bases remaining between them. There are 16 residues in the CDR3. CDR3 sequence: CASSLATAWPEGEQYF. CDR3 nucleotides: TGTGCCAGCAGCTTAGCCACAGCATGGCCGGAAGGGGAGCAGTACTTC.

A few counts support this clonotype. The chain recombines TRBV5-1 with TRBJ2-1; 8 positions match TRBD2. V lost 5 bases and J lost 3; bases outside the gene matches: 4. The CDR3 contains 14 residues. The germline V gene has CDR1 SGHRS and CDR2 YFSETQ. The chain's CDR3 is CASRIAGYYNEQFF. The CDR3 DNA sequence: TGCGCCAGCAGAATAGCGGGATACTACAATGAGCAGTTCTTC.

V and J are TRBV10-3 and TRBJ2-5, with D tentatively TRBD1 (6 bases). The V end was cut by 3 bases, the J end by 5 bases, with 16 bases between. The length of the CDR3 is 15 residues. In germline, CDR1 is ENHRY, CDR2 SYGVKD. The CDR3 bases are TGTGCCATCAGTGATCCGAGTAGTAGGGGGGAGACCCAGTACTTC. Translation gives CAISDPSSRGETQYF.

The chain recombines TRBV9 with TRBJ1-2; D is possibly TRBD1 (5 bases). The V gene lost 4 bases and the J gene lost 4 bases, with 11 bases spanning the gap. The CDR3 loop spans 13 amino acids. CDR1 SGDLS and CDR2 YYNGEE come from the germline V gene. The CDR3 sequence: CASSPTESYGYTF. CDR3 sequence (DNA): TGTGCCAGCAGCCCGACAGAATCCTATGGCTACACCTTC. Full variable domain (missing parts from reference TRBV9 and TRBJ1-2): DSGVTQTPKHLITATGQRVTLRCSPRSGDLSVYWYQQSLDQGLQFLIQYYNGEERAKGNILERFSAQQFPDLHSELNLSSLELGDSALYFCASSPTESYGYTFGSGTRLTVV.

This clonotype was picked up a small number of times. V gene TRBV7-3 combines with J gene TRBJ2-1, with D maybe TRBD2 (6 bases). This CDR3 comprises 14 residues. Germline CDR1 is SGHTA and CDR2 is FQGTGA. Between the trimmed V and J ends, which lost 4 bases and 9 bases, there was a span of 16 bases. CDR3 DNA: TGTGCCAGCAGCTCGGGACTTGGAGGGGTTGAGCAGTTCTTC. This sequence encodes CASSSGLGGVEQFF.

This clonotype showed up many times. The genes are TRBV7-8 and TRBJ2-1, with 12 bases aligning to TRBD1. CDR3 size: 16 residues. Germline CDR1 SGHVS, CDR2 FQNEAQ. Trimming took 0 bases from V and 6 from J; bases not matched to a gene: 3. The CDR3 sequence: CASSLARDRGRNEQFF. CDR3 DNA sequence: TGTGCCAGCAGCTTAGCGAGGGACAGGGGGCGCAATGAGCAGTTCTTC.

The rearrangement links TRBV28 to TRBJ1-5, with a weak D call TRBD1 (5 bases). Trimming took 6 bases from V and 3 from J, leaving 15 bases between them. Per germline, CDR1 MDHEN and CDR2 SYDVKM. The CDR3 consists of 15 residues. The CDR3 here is CASRLSRQFNQPQHF. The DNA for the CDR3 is TGTGCCAGCAGGCTGTCTCGACAGTTCAATCAGCCCCAGCATTTT. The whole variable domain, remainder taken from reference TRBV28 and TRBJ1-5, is DVKVTQSSRYLVKRTGEKVFLECVQDMDHENMFWYRQDPGLGLRLIYFSYDVKMKEKGDIPEGYSVSREKKERFSLILESASTNQTSMYLCASRLSRQFNQPQHFGDGTRLSIL.

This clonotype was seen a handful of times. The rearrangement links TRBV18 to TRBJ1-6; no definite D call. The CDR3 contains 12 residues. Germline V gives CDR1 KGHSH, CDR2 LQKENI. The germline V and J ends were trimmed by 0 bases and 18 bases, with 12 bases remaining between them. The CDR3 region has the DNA TGTGCCAGCTCACCACCTTCTGGTGAGCCCCACTTT. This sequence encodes CASSPPSGEPHF.

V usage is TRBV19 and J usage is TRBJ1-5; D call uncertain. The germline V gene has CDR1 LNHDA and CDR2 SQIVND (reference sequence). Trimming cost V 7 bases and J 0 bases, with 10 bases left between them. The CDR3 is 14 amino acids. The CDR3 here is CASTLAGSNQPQHF. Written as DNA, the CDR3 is TGTGCCAGTACGCTTGCCGGTAGCAATCAGCCCCAGCATTTT. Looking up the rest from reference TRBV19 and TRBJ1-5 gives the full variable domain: DGGITQSPKYLFRKEGQNVTLSCEQNLNHDAMYWYRQDPGQGLRLIYYSQIVNDFQKGDIAEGYSVSREKKESFPLTVTSAQKNPTAFYLCASTLAGSNQPQHFGDGTRLSIL.

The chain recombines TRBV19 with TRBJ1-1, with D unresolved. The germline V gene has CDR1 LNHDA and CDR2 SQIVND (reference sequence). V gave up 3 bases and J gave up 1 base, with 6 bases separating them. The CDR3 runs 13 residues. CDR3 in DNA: TGTGCCAGTAGTATGGTCCGGAACACTGAAGCTTTCTTT. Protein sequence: CASSMVRNTEAFF.

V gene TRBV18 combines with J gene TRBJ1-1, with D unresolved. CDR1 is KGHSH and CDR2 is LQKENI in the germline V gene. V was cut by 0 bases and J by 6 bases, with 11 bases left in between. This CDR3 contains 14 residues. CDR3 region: CASSPPRIGAEAFF. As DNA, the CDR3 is TGTGCCAGCTCACCACCGCGGATAGGCGCTGAAGCTTTCTTT.

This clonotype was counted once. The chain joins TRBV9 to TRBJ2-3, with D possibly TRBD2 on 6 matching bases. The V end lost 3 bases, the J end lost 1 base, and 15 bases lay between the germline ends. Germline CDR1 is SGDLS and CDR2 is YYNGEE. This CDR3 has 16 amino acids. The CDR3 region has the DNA TGTGCCAGCAGCGAACGACGGTCGGGGGGCACAGATACGCAGTATTTT. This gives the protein CASSERRSGGTDTQYF.

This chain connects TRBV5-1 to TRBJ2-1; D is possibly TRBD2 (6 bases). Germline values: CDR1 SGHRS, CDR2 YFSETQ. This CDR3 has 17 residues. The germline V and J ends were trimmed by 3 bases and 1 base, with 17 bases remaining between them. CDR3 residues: CASSWNSGRESYNEQFF. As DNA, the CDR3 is TGCGCCAGCAGCTGGAATTCGGGGCGGGAATCCTACAATGAGCAGTTCTTC.

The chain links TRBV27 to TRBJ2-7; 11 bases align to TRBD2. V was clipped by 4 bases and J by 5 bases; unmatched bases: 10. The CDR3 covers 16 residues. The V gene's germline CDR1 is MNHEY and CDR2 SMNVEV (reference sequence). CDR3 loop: CASSSPSSGRRNEQYF. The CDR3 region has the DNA TGTGCCAGCAGTTCGCCTTCTAGCGGGAGGAGGAACGAGCAGTACTTC.

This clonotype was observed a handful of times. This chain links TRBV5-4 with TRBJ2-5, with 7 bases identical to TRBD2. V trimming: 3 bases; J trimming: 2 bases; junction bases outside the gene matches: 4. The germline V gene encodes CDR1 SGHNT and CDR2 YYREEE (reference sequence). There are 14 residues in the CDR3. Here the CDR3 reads CASSSGLTQETQYF. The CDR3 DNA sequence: TGTGCCAGCAGCTCGGGACTAACACAAGAGACCCAGTACTTC.

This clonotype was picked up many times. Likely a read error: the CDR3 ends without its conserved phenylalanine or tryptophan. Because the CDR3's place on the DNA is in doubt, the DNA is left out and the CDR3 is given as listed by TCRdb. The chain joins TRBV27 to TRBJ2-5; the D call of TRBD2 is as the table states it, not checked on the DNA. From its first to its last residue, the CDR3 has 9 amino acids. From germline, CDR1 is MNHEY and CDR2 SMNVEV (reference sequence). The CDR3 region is CASSPPQRV.

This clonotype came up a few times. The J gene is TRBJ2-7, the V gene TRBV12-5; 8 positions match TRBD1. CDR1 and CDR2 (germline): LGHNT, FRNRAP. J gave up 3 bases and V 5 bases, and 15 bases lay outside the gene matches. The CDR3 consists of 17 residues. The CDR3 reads CASGGYDRDRYNYEQYF. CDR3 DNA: TGTGCTAGTGGTGGCTACGACCGGGACAGGTACAACTACGAGCAGTACTTC.

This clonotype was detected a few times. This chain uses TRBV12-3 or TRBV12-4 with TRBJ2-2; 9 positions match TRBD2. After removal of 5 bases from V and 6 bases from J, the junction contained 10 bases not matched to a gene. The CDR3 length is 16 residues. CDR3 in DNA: TGTGCCAGCAGTACCGCCCGTGGCGGGAGGGCCGGGGAGCTGTTTTTT. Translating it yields CASSTARGGRAGELFF.

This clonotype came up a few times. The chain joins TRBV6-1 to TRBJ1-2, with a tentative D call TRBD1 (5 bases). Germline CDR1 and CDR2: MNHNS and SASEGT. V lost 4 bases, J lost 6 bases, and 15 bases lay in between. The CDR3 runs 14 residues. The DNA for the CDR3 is TGTGCCAGCAGTGGGTCAGGGATTCCCGATGGCTACACCTTC. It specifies CASSGSGIPDGYTF.

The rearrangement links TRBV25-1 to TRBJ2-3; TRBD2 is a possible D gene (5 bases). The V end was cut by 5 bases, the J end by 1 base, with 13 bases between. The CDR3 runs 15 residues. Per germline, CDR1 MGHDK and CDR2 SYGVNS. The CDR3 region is CASSPSSSRTDTQYF. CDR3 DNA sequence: TGTGCCAGCAGTCCCTCTAGCAGCCGCACAGATACGCAGTATTTT.

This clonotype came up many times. CDR3 region: CSVHTPGQGANGYTF. CDR3 bases: TGCAGCGTTCATACACCAGGACAGGGGGCCAATGGCTACACCTTC. This rearrangement joins TRBV29-1 to TRBJ1-2; TRBD1 agrees at 11 bases. This CDR3 contains 15 residues. The V gene's germline CDR1 is SQVTM and CDR2 ANQGSEA. Trimming at V came to 5 bases and at J to 6 bases, leaving 11 bases not matched to a gene.

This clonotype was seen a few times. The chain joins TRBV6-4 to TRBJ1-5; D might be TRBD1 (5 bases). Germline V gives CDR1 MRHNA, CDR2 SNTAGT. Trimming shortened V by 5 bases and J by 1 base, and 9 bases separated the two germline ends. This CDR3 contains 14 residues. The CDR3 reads CASSWQGSNQPQHF. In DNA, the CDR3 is TGTGCCAGCAGTTGGCAGGGCAGCAATCAGCCCCAGCATTTT.

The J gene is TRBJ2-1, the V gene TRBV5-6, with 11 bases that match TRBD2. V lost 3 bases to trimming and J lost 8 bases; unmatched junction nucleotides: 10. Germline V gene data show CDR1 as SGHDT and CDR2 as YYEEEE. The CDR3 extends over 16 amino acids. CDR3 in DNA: TGTGCCAGCAGCTACCTTAGCGGGAGGGCCGGAGATGAGCAGTTCTTC. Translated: CASSYLSGRAGDEQFF.

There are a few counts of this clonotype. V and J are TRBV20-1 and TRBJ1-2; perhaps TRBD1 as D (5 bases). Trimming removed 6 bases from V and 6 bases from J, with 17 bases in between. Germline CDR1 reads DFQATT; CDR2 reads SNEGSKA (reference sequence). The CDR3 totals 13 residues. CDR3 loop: CSAPRMRGNGYTF. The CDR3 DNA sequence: TGCAGTGCCCCCCGGATGCGGGGCAATGGCTACACCTTC.

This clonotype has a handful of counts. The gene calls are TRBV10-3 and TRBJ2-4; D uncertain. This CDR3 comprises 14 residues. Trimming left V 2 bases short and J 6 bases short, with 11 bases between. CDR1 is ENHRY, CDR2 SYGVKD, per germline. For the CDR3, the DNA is TGTGCCATCAGTGAGCCCGGGCCTCTAAACATTCAGTACTTC. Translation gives CAISEPGPLNIQYF.

Written as DNA, the CDR3 is TGTGCCAGCGCTCTTGGGGCCTACAATGAGCAGTTCTTC. It codes for CASALGAYNEQFF. The chain is built from TRBV7-6 and TRBJ2-1, with D hard to call. The CDR3 totals 13 residues. V dropped 8 bases and J dropped 2 bases, with 10 bases sitting between them. Germline V gene data show CDR1 as SGHVS and CDR2 as FNYEAQ.

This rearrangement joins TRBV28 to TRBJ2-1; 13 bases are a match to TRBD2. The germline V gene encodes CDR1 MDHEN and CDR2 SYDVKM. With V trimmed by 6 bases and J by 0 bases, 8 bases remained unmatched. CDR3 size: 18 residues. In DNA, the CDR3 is TGTGCCAGCAGCTACCCGGGACTAGCGGGGAGCTCCTACAATGAGCAGTTCTTC. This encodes CASSYPGLAGSSYNEQFF. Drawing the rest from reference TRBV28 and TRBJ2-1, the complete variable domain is DVKVTQSSRYLVKRTGEKVFLECVQDMDHENMFWYRQDPGLGLRLIYFSYDVKMKEKGDIPEGYSVSREKKERFSLILESASTNQTSMYLCASSYPGLAGSSYNEQFFGPGTRLTVL.